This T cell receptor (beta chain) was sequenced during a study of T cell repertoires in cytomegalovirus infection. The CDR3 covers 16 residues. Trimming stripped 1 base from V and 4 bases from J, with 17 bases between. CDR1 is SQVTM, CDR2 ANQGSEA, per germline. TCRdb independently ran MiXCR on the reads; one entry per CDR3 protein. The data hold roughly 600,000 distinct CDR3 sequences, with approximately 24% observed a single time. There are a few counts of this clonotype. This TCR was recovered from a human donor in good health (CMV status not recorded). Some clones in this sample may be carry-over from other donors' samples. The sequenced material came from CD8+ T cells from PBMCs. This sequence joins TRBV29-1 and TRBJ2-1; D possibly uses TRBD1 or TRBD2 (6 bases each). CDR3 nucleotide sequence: TGCAGCGTTGAAGGGGGGGCTAGCTTGGGATACAATGAGCAGTTCTTC. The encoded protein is CSVEGGASLGYNEQFF.